A single sample gave rise to the 28 T cell receptor beta chains below, sequenced in a study of T cell repertoires in cytomegalovirus infection. A single record per CDR3 protein comes from TCRdb applying MiXCR to the reads. The sample holds fewer than 250,000 distinct CDR3 sequences, roughly 12% seen once. The sequenced sample consisted of PBMCs. These receptors were taken from a human donor in good health (CMV status not recorded). Some clones in this sample may be carry-over from other donors' samples.

This clonotype was observed at least ten times. This chain links TRBV7-2 with TRBJ2-1; D unclear. The CDR3 runs 14 residues. In germline, CDR1 is SGHTA, CDR2 FQGNSA. V was clipped by 2 bases and J by 7 bases, with 12 bases between them. The chain's CDR3 is CASSLSIALNEQFF. The CDR3 nucleotides read TGTGCCAGCAGCTTATCGATCGCGTTGAATGAGCAGTTCTTC. Full variable domain (remainder filled in from reference TRBV7-2 and TRBJ2-1): GAGVSQSPSNKVTEKGKDVELRCDPISGHTALYWYRQSLGQGLEFLIYFQGNSAPDKSGLPSDRFSAERTGGSVSTLTIQRTQQEDSAVYLCASSLSIALNEQFFGPGTRLTVL.

There are many counts of this clonotype. The genes are TRBV12-3 or TRBV12-4 and TRBJ1-2, with unresolved D. The V and J ends lost 3 bases and 8 bases respectively, with 16 bases between them. The CDR3 is 14 residues long. CDR3 sequence: CASSFGQPIGGYTF. In DNA, the CDR3 is TGTGCCAGCAGTTTTGGGCAGCCTATTGGGGGCTACACCTTC.

The chain carries TRBV20-1 and TRBJ2-4; weak D call: TRBD1 (6 bases). CDR1 and CDR2 from the germline V gene are DFQATT and SNEGSKA (reference sequence). The CDR3 is 16 residues long. With 3 bases removed from V and 1 base from J, the gap between germline ends came to 16 bases. CDR3 protein: CSASPRGARAKNIQYF. In DNA, the CDR3 is TGCAGTGCTAGTCCCAGGGGCGCAAGGGCCAAAAACATTCAGTACTTC.

This chain uses TRBV28 with TRBJ1-4, with D tentatively TRBD1 (5 bases). V lost 2 bases and J lost 2, with 12 bases in between. Germline assignment: CDR1 MDHEN and CDR2 SYDVKM. The CDR3 is made up of 16 amino acids. The CDR3 region is CASSLPGAATNEKLFF. DNA for the CDR3: TGTGCCAGCAGTTTACCCGGGGCAGCTACTAATGAAAAACTGTTTTTT.

This clonotype was observed many times. The V call is TRBV7-2, the J call TRBJ2-2; TRBD2 is a possible D gene (6 bases). Deletions cut 5 bases from V and 2 bases from J, with 12 bases between. CDR3 length equals 15 residues. The germline V gene has CDR1 SGHTA and CDR2 FQGNSA. Here the CDR3 DNA reads TGTGCCAGCAGCAACAAGGGAGGAAACACCGGGGAGCTGTTTTTT. Residues: CASSNKGGNTGELFF. Combining the CDR3 with reference TRBV7-2 and TRBJ2-2 gives the whole variable domain GAGVSQSPSNKVTEKGKDVELRCDPISGHTALYWYRQSLGQGLEFLIYFQGNSAPDKSGLPSDRFSAERTGGSVSTLTIQRTQQEDSAVYLCASSNKGGNTGELFFGEGSRLTVL.

This clonotype appeared many times. The chain uses TRBV10-3 and TRBJ2-5; possibly TRBD1 for D (6 bases). The CDR3 totals 15 residues. V shed 0 bases and J shed 2 bases, with 10 bases lying between them. Looked up from germline, CDR1 is ENHRY and CDR2 is SYGVKD. The CDR3 region is CAISESRQGQETQYF. The DNA for the CDR3 is TGTGCCATCAGTGAGTCTCGTCAGGGGCAAGAGACCCAGTACTTC.

The chain links TRBV7-2 to TRBJ1-3; 10 nucleotides align to TRBD1. Trimming at V came to 5 bases and at J to 3 bases, leaving 4 bases not matched to a gene. CDR3 length equals 15 residues. Germline assignment: CDR1 SGHTA and CDR2 FQGNSA. DNA for the CDR3: TGTGCCAGCAGCGCGGGACAGGGGATTGGAAACACCATATATTTT. Its protein product is CASSAGQGIGNTIYF.

The V call is TRBV7-9, the J call TRBJ1-1, with D unresolved. CDR3 length: 14 residues. V was clipped by 1 base and J by 2 bases, with 8 bases between them. Germline V gene data show CDR1 as SEHNR and CDR2 as FQNEAQ (reference sequence). The CDR3 here is CASSLERLNTEAFF. The CDR3 bases are TGTGCCAGCAGCTTAGAAAGACTTAACACTGAAGCTTTCTTT.

This chain uses TRBV29-1 with TRBJ1-4, with D possibly being TRBD1 (6 bases). CDR3 length equals 16 residues. Between the trimmed V and J ends, which lost 4 bases and 0 bases, there was a span of 15 bases. Germline lookup yields CDR1 SQVTM and CDR2 ANQGSEA. The CDR3 reads CSVGGADPATNEKLFF. Here the CDR3 DNA reads TGCAGCGTTGGGGGGGCAGACCCAGCAACTAATGAAAAACTGTTTTTT.

This clonotype was detected many times. The chain recombines TRBV5-6 with TRBJ2-1; D ambiguous. Trimming removed 7 bases at V and 2 bases at J, with 7 bases between. In germline, CDR1 is SGHDT, CDR2 YYEEEE. The CDR3 is made up of 12 amino acids. This CDR3 is CASYTTYNEQFF. The CDR3 region has the DNA TGTGCCAGCTATACCACCTACAATGAGCAGTTCTTC.

The V call is TRBV20-1, the J call TRBJ2-7, with D perhaps matching TRBD1 (5 bases). The ends were cut back, 8 bases at V and 0 bases at J, with 14 bases in the middle. The CDR3 extends over 13 amino acids. CDR1 DFQATT and CDR2 SNEGSKA come from the germline V gene (reference sequence). The CDR3 DNA is TGCAGTTTAAAGACAGCCAGCTCCTACGAGCAGTACTTC. Residues: CSLKTASSYEQYF.

The chain combines TRBV5-1 with TRBJ2-5; D is uncertain. This CDR3 region has 18 residues. Germline values: CDR1 SGHRS, CDR2 YFSETQ. V was trimmed by 0 bases and J by 5 bases, leaving 23 bases between them. CDR3 sequence: CASSLVCGFRMSRETQYF. CDR3 coding DNA: TGCGCCAGCAGCTTGGTGTGTGGATTCCGAATGTCCAGGGAGACCCAGTACTTC.

This clonotype was counted many times. The chain employs TRBV6-2 or TRBV6-3 and TRBJ2-2; 7 bases agree with TRBD1. The CDR3 contains 12 residues. In germline, CDR1 is MNHEY, CDR2 SVGEGT. Trimming at V came to 11 bases and at J to 5 bases, leaving 5 bases not matched to a gene. CDR3 amino acids: CAARQGTGELFF. Written as DNA, the CDR3 is TGTGCCGCACGACAGGGTACCGGGGAGCTGTTTTTT.

This clonotype was seen only a few times. This chain links TRBV5-6 with TRBJ2-3, with TRBD2 matching over 8 bases. The CDR3 contains 14 residues. J was trimmed by 5 bases and V by 1 base; bases with no gene match: 3. Germline lookup yields CDR1 SGHDT and CDR2 YYEEEE. This chain's CDR3 is CASSLSGGVDTQYF. The DNA of the CDR3 is TGTGCCAGCAGCTTGAGCGGGGGTGTAGATACGCAGTATTTT.

This sequence joins TRBV29-1 and TRBJ2-1, with 8 bases aligning to TRBD2. Germline V gene sequence: CDR1 SQVTM, CDR2 ANQGSEA. The length of the CDR3 is 16 residues. Trimming removed 2 bases from V and 0 bases from J; junction bases left unmatched: 6. CDR3 sequence: CSVESGLASSYNEQFF. CDR3 DNA: TGCAGCGTTGAATCTGGACTAGCAAGCTCCTACAATGAGCAGTTCTTC.

This clonotype was seen many times. This chain joins TRBV28 and TRBJ1-5; D is undetermined. Germline CDR1 is MDHEN and CDR2 is SYDVKM. Trimming removed 5 bases at V and 6 bases at J, with 11 bases between. The CDR3 has 13 residues. The DNA for the CDR3 is TGTGCCAGCAGTGATAGGGTCGGTCAGCCCCAGCATTTT. Its protein is CASSDRVGQPQHF.

The sample holds many counts of this clonotype. The chain carries TRBV9 and TRBJ2-1, with TRBD1 matching over 7 bases. V gave up 2 bases and J gave up 0 bases; unmatched junction bases: 5. This CDR3 comprises 16 residues. Germline values: CDR1 SGDLS, CDR2 YYNGEE. This chain's CDR3 is CASSVTGASSYNEQFF. CDR3 nucleotide sequence: TGTGCCAGCAGCGTCACAGGGGCTAGCTCCTACAATGAGCAGTTCTTC.

V usage is TRBV9 and J usage is TRBJ1-6; D call uncertain. The CDR3 is 15 residues long. CDR1 is SGDLS, CDR2 YYNGEE, per germline. With 3 bases removed from V and 7 bases from J, the gap between germline ends came to 14 bases. This CDR3 is CASSAGSDKNSPLHF. DNA of the CDR3: TGTGCCAGCAGCGCCGGGTCTGACAAAAATTCACCCCTCCACTTT.

This clonotype occurred many times. The rearrangement uses TRBV5-4 and TRBJ1-1; no reliable D call. V shed 6 bases and J shed 5 bases, with 14 bases lying between them. Germline CDR1 reads SGHNT; CDR2 reads YYREEE (reference sequence). The CDR3 runs 13 residues. CDR3 amino acids: CASTPFGGTEAFF. CDR3 coding DNA: TGTGCCAGCACCCCGTTTGGTGGGACTGAAGCTTTCTTT.

This clonotype was recorded many times. This chain links TRBV6-2 or TRBV6-3 with TRBJ1-3; no definite D call. Germline values: CDR1 MNHEY, CDR2 SVGEGT. The ends were cut back, 8 bases at V and 4 bases at J, with 6 bases in the middle. This CDR3 region has 11 residues. In DNA form, the CDR3 reads TGTGCCAGCCGTCGAGGAAACACCATATATTTT. This translates into CASRRGNTIYF.

This clonotype was counted ten times or more. The CDR3 reads CATSRDIIQRKGTEAFF. CDR3 sequence (DNA): TGTGCCACCAGCAGAGATATTATACAGAGAAAGGGCACTGAAGCTTTCTTT. The V and J genes are TRBV15 and TRBJ1-1, with unresolved D. Trimming pared 0 bases from V and 4 bases from J, leaving 18 bases between. CDR3 size: 17 residues. Germline lookup yields CDR1 LNHNV and CDR2 YYDKDF (reference sequence). The complete variable domain, with remaining parts taken from reference TRBV15 and TRBJ1-1, reads DAMVIQNPRYQVTQFGKPVTLSCSQTLNHNVMYWYQQKSSQAPKLLFHYYDKDFNNEADTPDNFQSRRPNTSFCFLDIRSPGLGDTAMYLCATSRDIIQRKGTEAFFGQGTRLTVV.

About this clonotype: The junction does not match germline at one end; this may be a read error. This chain connects TRBV7-2 to TRBJ1-5, with TRBD1 as a possible D gene (6 bases). The CDR3 length is 15 residues. Germline V gene sequence: CDR1 SGHTA, CDR2 FQGNSA. The chain's CDR3 is CASSLFRQGSQPQHF. The DNA for the CDR3 is TGTGCCAGCAGCTTGTTCCGGCAGGGGAGTCAGCCCCAGCACTTT.

This clonotype was counted many times. The rearrangement uses TRBV19 and TRBJ1-5; unclear D gene. V was shortened by 4 bases and J by 8 bases, with 15 bases between the two germline ends. The CDR3 has 14 residues. Germline CDR1 LNHDA, CDR2 SQIVND (reference sequence). The CDR3 nucleotides read TGTGCCAGTAGTAATCGACATCACGAGGAGCCCCAGCATTTT. Protein product: CASSNRHHEEPQHF.

This clonotype has more than one count but fewer than ten. This sequence joins TRBV5-5 and TRBJ2-1, with TRBD2 matching over 9 bases. The V segment lost 4 bases and the J segment 4 bases; nucleotides outside the gene matches: 6. Per germline, CDR1 SGHKS and CDR2 YYEKEE (reference sequence). The CDR3 has 15 residues. This CDR3 is CASSLTSGMYNEQFF. CDR3 DNA sequence: TGTGCCAGCAGCCTGACTAGCGGCATGTACAATGAGCAGTTCTTC.

Ten or more counts support this clonotype. The V gene is TRBV2, the J gene TRBJ2-1; the match to TRBD2 covers 13 bases. V lost 6 bases and J lost 8; bases outside the gene matches: 7. Germline CDR1 and CDR2: SNHLY and FYNNEI. The CDR3 spans 15 residues. The DNA for the CDR3 is TGTGCCAGCAGGGTACTAGCGGGAGGGCCCCATGAGCAGTTCTTC. It yields the protein CASRVLAGGPHEQFF.

The rearrangement links TRBV20-1 to TRBJ1-4; D is unclear. This CDR3 has 12 amino acids. V dropped 4 bases and J dropped 4 bases, with 7 bases sitting between them. Germline V gene lookup returns CDR1 DFQATT and CDR2 SNEGSKA (reference sequence). The CDR3 spells CSATGVNEKLFF. In DNA, the CDR3 is TGCAGTGCTACTGGCGTTAATGAAAAACTGTTTTTT.

This clonotype was recorded many times. This chain links TRBV7-6 with TRBJ1-5, with 7 nucleotides matching TRBD1. V lost 2 bases and J lost 3; bases outside the gene matches: 4. The CDR3 covers 15 residues. CDR1 SGHVS and CDR2 FNYEAQ come from the germline V gene. The CDR3: CASSLTTGFNQPQHF. The DNA of the CDR3 is TGTGCCAGCAGCTTAACGACAGGGTTCAATCAGCCCCAGCATTTT. The full variable domain, its missing parts supplied by reference TRBV7-6 and TRBJ1-5, is GAGVSQSPRYKVTKRGQDVALRCDPISGHVSLYWYRQALGQGPEFLTYFNYEAQQDKSGLPNDRFSAERPEGSISTLTIQRTEQRDSAMYRCASSLTTGFNQPQHFGDGTRLSIL.

V usage is TRBV3-1 and J usage is TRBJ2-6; a possible D gene is TRBD2 (6 bases). Germline CDR1 is LGHDT and CDR2 is YNNKEL (reference sequence). V lost 0 bases to trimming and J lost 3 bases, with 9 bases between them. This CDR3 comprises 16 residues. CDR3 loop: CASSQERGGGANVLTF. DNA for the CDR3: TGTGCCAGCAGCCAAGAAAGGGGAGGTGGGGCCAACGTCCTGACTTTC.